The rows below give T cell receptor beta chains drawn from one sample of a study of blood T cell repertoires in COVID-19. Generated by immunoSEQ multiplex PCR, the TCRdb table keeps only in-frame clones and is missing some. The sample shows approximately 200,000 clones, 70% to 90% of them seen only once. Sequencing used peripheral blood. These receptors originate from a man aged 45-60 years who had recovered from COVID-19. Each CDR3 is given with its conserved first and last residue. Fields, in order: D gene, V gene, J gene, clone size, CDR3 protein, CDR3 DNA. D genes are given only for firm matches. Expanded clones are given a class, and other clones once, few, many or no size at all.

>NA|TRBV19|TRBJ2-1|few
CASSIRGSYNEQFF
TGTGCCAGTAGTATTAGGGGCTCCTACAATGAGCAGTTCTTC
>NA|TRBV6-5|TRBJ1-1|NA
CASSLGQPLGTEAFF
TGTGCCAGCAGCCTCGGACAGCCCCTAGGCACTGAAGCTTTCTTT
>TRBD1|TRBV30|TRBJ1-6|NA
CAWTPLDRGINSPLHF
TGTGCCTGGACCCCTTTGGACAGGGGCATTAATTCACCCCTCCACTTT
>NA|TRBV28|TRBJ2-7|NA
CASNREYANYEQYF
TGTGCCAGCAACCGGGAGTACGCAAACTACGAGCAGTACTTC
>TRBD1|TRBV5-5|TRBJ2-7|NA
CASSIDRDQTYEQYF
TGTGCCAGCAGCATCGACAGGGACCAAACCTACGAGCAGTACTTC
>TRBD2|TRBV11-2|TRBJ2-7|few
CASSQSGRYYEQYF
TGTGCCAGCAGCCAGAGCGGGAGATACTACGAGCAGTACTTC
>NA|TRBV10-3|TRBJ2-7|NA
CAIRDNSYEQYF
TGTGCCATAAGGGACAACTCCTACGAGCAGTACTTC
>NA|TRBV1|TRBJ1-3|NA
CTSSQDRDGGSGNTIYF
TGCACCAGCAGCCAAGATAGGGACGGGGGGTCTGGAAACACCATATATTTT
>TRBD2|TRBV2|TRBJ2-7|NA
CASSETGGRGEQYF
TGTGCCAGCAGTGAGACGGGAGGCCGGGGCGAGCAGTACTTC
>TRBD2|TRBV7-8|TRBJ2-1|NA
CASSSYKRTSGRGNEQFF
TGTGCCAGCAGCTCCTATAAGCGAACTAGCGGGAGAGGGAATGAGCAGTTCTTC